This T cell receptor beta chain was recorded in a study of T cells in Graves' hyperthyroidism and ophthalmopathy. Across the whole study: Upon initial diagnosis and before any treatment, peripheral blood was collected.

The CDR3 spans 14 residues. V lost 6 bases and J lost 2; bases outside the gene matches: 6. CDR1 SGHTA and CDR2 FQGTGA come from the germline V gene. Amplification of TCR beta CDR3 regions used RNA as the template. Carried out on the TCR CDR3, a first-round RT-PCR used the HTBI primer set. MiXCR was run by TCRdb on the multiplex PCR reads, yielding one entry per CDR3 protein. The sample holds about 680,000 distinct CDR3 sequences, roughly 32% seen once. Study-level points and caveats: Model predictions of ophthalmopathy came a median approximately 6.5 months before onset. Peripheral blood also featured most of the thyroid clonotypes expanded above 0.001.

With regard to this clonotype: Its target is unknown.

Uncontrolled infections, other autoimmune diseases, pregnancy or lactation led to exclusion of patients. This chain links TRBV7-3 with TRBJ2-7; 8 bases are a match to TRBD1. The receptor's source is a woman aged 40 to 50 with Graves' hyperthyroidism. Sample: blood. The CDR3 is CASSFTGQAYEQYF. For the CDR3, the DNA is TGTGCCAGCAGTTTCACGGGACAGGCCTACGAGCAGTACTTC.